This TCR beta chain derives from a study of molecular identifiers for immune sequencing clone quantification (dated by TCRdb to 2017 to 2018). With respect to the entire study: For a replicate experiment, RNA from around 20,000 or 99,000 naive CD8 T cells was divided into five aliquots, of which four were sequenced. The study was a methods study using CD8 T cells to benchmark molecular-identifier clustering-based TCR repertoire sequencing (MIDCIRS) and TCR RNA copy counting.

Receptors were amplified or captured by PCR. The reads were generated on a NextSeq 500. Bulk TCR libraries were made following a previously described method, with the TCR primers given in Table S5. Total RNA was purified with the Qiagen AllPrep DNA/RNA kit. Reads from multiple sequencing runs of the same library were pooled before analysis. Under the source paper's analysis protocol: Reads were retained only if their TCR constant sequence matched exactly, and those retained reads were trimmed to 150 nt and grouped according to their 12-nt molecular barcodes. Within each barcode group, reads were sub-clustered at a 15% Levenshtein threshold, and quality-weighted consensus sequences were built per RNA molecule. Non-functional sequences were filtered out, along with any lower-count sequence sitting one edit away from another sequence. On the basis of fitting two negative binomial distributions, barcode sub-clusters with fewer than 20% of the maximum read count were discarded. Clones were called with MiXCR by TCRdb after fastp trimmed the public reads at Q25, and only in-frame beta chains were retained. Rows matching on CDR3 protein sequence are summarized as one entry with the most common DNA and genes. TCRdb, not the original authors, processed these V and J calls. Counted in this sample were about 97,000 distinct CDR3 sequences; 30% to 45% of them appeared once. The ten largest make up 9.7% of the sample.

Only a few counts were recorded for this clonotype. The antigen it binds to is not known. No qualities accompany the bases; no much larger clone lies one base away. General conclusions and limits of the study: Spiked-in Jurkat TCR RNA (approximately eleven copies' worth), which is not part of the donor repertoire, was contained in the naive libraries. Without barcode sub-clustering, chimeric consensus sequences inflated TCR diversity; chimeras reached as high as 47%. Highly expanded clone sizes could be underestimated because identical TCR molecules may share a barcode. In CMV-specific effector cells, clones with more than 20 RNA copies contained over 99% of molecules, whereas in naive cells such clones contained under 1% of molecules. Modeling indicated about 3 TCR RNA copies recovered per cell, compared with approximately 10 by digital PCR, which implies a capture efficiency of 25% to 35%. A single cell's worth of spiked-in Jurkat TCR RNA was reported detectable even among around 970,000 naive CD8 T cells.

Libraries of naive CD8 T cells were generated from roughly 21,000 to 960,000 sorted cells, with 10%, 30% or 50% of the purified RNA used. On a BD FACSAria II, naive CD8 T cells were FACS-sorted as CD8+CD4-CCR7+CD45RA+ and collected into RLT Plus buffer. Nine to eleven TCR copies' worth of Jurkat RNA were spiked into roughly 20,000-1,000,000 naive CD8 T cell samples to test detection sensitivity. CD8 T cells were enriched with RosetteSep CD8+ T Cell Enrichment Cocktail and Ficoll-Paque, followed by ACK red cell lysis. V lost 0 bases and J lost 2 bases; the stretch between them is 12 bases long. Looking up the germline V gene (reference sequence) yields CDR1 DFQATT and CDR2 SNEGSKA. The CDR3 measures 15 amino acids from cysteine to phenylalanine. The read is trimmed to its CDR3 DNA, 45 bases read in frame from base 1.

Here the chain combines TRBV20-1 and TRBJ2-3; TRBD2 is perhaps the D gene, given 6 matching bases. Sequenced input: naive CD8+ T cells from blood, with Jurkat cell RNA spiked in. The cell subset or site label here, explained by the study, means: FACS-sorted CD8+CD4-CCR7+CD45RA+ naive T cells. The sequence came from a human donor in good health. Some libraries in this study had Jurkat cell RNA spiked in. The DNA sequence follows: TGCAGTGCTAGAGATGGGGGGAAGTACACAGATACGCAGTATTTT. It specifies CSARDGGKYTDTQYF.